The text below deals with one T cell receptor beta chain. The sample comes from a study of blood T cell repertoires in COVID-19. Study-level background: Researchers got acute and convalescent COVID-19 samples from the United States, Italy and Spain. PBMCs, B-cell-depleted T cells, or T cells provided the cDNA or gDNA that made up the material.

Original handling: Amplification of reference gene primers was used by the study to estimate nucleated cell counts. The protocol was immunoSEQ multiplex PCR, while the TCRdb copy is restricted to in-frame clones and leaves out a portion. V and J calls and clone size follow that table, whereas D and trimming were derived from the DNA. The profile shows tens of thousands of clones, around 83% of them singletons. Between the trimmed V and J ends, which lost 5 bases and 4 bases, there was a span of 11 bases. Germline assignment: CDR1 SGHVS and CDR2 FQNEAQ. The CDR3 spans 13 residues. Sequencing was done on a sample of peripheral blood. This clonotype was sampled from a human donor in a cohort sampled during active COVID-19. This sequence joins TRBV7-8 and TRBJ1-1, with TRBD1 as a possible D gene (6 bases). The CDR3 DNA reads TGTGCCAGCAGCCCCGCGGGGGCCACTGAAGCTTTCTTT. Translation gives CASSPAGATEAFF.